Listed below are T cell receptor beta chains from one sample, sequenced in a study of blood T cell repertoires in COVID-19. Profiled with immunoSEQ multiplex PCR; TCRdb holds only in-frame clones, not every one. The table lists over 150,000 clones, 85% to 95% of them singletons, with about 0.76% in the top ten. The sample consisted of peripheral blood. Receptor source: a man under 40 with COVID-19, enrolled during active disease. Both conserved end residues are part of each CDR3. The order of the fields is D gene, J gene, V gene, clone size, CDR3 DNA, CDR3 protein. The D gene is left open where the match is weak. The size entry is marked missing in some rows and otherwise reads once, few, many or a size class.

D gene: TRBD1; J gene: TRBJ2-7; V gene: TRBV12-3/TRBV12-4; clone size: once; CDR3 DNA: TGTGCCAGCAGTTTCACAGGGGGTATAGAGCAGTACTTC; CDR3 protein: CASSFTGGIEQYF
D gene: -; J gene: TRBJ2-5; V gene: TRBV3-1/TRBV3-2; clone size: -; CDR3 DNA: TGTGCCAGCAGCCCTTGGGGGACAAAAGAGACCCAGTACTTC; CDR3 protein: CASSPWGTKETQYF
D gene: TRBD1; J gene: TRBJ2-1; V gene: TRBV24-1; clone size: -; CDR3 DNA: TGTGCCACCAGTGATTCGGAGGACAGGGCTCAGTTCTTC; CDR3 protein: CATSDSEDRAQFF
D gene: TRBD1; J gene: TRBJ1-4; V gene: TRBV6-5; clone size: -; CDR3 DNA: TGTGTCGCAGGGGGTGAAAAACTGTTTTTT; CDR3 protein: CVAGGEKLFF
D gene: -; J gene: TRBJ1-2; V gene: TRBV3-1/TRBV3-2; clone size: -; CDR3 DNA: TGTGCCAGCAGCCCTGGGAAATCAGCGGGCGGCTACACCTTC; CDR3 protein: CASSPGKSAGGYTF
D gene: -; J gene: TRBJ2-1; V gene: TRBV9; clone size: -; CDR3 DNA: TGTGCCAGCAGCGTTGGGCCGAACAATGAGCAGTTCTTC; CDR3 protein: CASSVGPNNEQFF
D gene: TRBD1; J gene: TRBJ2-7; V gene: TRBV25-1; clone size: -; CDR3 DNA: TGTGCCAGCAGTGCCGGACAGGGGGCTGATACCTACGAGCAGTACTTC; CDR3 protein: CASSAGQGADTYEQYF
D gene: -; J gene: TRBJ2-1; V gene: TRBV14; clone size: -; CDR3 DNA: TGTGCCAGCAGCCAGCCCCGGGACACCTTCACCAATGAGCAGTTCTTC; CDR3 protein: CASSQPRDTFTNEQFF
D gene: -; J gene: TRBJ1-2; V gene: TRBV5-1; clone size: -; CDR3 DNA: TGCGCCAGCAGGGCCGGGGAACCCACTAACTATGGCTACACCTTC; CDR3 protein: CASRAGEPTNYGYTF
D gene: -; J gene: TRBJ1-2; V gene: TRBV19; clone size: -; CDR3 DNA: TGTGCCAGTAGTGATTCCCCAAATCAGGCTTATGGCTACACCTTC; CDR3 protein: CASSDSPNQAYGYTF
D gene: -; J gene: TRBJ1-3; V gene: TRBV5-5; clone size: -; CDR3 DNA: TGTGCCAGCAGTCTCAGGTCTGGAAACACCATATATTTT; CDR3 protein: CASSLRSGNTIYF
D gene: TRBD1; J gene: TRBJ1-1; V gene: TRBV7-6; clone size: once; CDR3 DNA: TGTGCCAGCAGCTTAGCGCCCGACAGGGGGGGGACTGAAGCTTTCTTT; CDR3 protein: CASSLAPDRGGTEAFF
D gene: TRBD1; J gene: TRBJ1-1; V gene: TRBV2; clone size: -; CDR3 DNA: TGTGCCAGCAGGAGGACAGGGTATCCCACTGAAGCTTTCTTT; CDR3 protein: CASRRTGYPTEAFF
D gene: -; J gene: TRBJ2-3; V gene: TRBV5-1; clone size: -; CDR3 DNA: TGCGCCAGCAGCTCCCTGAGCCATAGCACAGATACGCAGTATTTT; CDR3 protein: CASSSLSHSTDTQYF
D gene: -; J gene: TRBJ1-1; V gene: TRBV6-5; clone size: -; CDR3 DNA: TGTGCCAGCAGTTACAACAGGGACCCGAACACTGAAGCTTTCTTT; CDR3 protein: CASSYNRDPNTEAFF
D gene: -; J gene: TRBJ1-4; V gene: TRBV4-1; clone size: -; CDR3 DNA: TGCGCCAGCAGCCAGGTATTACGGGAAAAACTGTTTTTT; CDR3 protein: CASSQVLREKLFF
D gene: -; J gene: TRBJ1-1; V gene: TRBV4-1; clone size: -; CDR3 DNA: TGCGCCAGCAGCCAAGACCACCAGAAGAACACTGAAGCTTTCTTT; CDR3 protein: CASSQDHQKNTEAFF
D gene: TRBD1; J gene: TRBJ2-7; V gene: TRBV6-5; clone size: once; CDR3 DNA: TGTGCCAGCAGCCGGGACAGCCTTTCCTACGAGCAGTACTTC; CDR3 protein: CASSRDSLSYEQYF
D gene: TRBD1; J gene: TRBJ1-1; V gene: TRBV5-5; clone size: -; CDR3 DNA: TGTGCCAGCAGCTCGGACAGGGGATACACTGAAGCTTTCTTT; CDR3 protein: CASSSDRGYTEAFF
D gene: TRBD1; J gene: TRBJ1-2; V gene: TRBV6-5; clone size: few; CDR3 DNA: TGTGCCAGCAGTCCCGGGACAGACTATGGCTACACCTTC; CDR3 protein: CASSPGTDYGYTF
D gene: TRBD1; J gene: TRBJ2-2; V gene: TRBV5-1; clone size: once; CDR3 DNA: TGCGCCAGCAGCTTGGTTAGGGGGCATGACACCGGGGAGCTGTTTTTT; CDR3 protein: CASSLVRGHDTGELFF
D gene: TRBD2; J gene: TRBJ2-1; V gene: TRBV10-2; clone size: -; CDR3 DNA: TGCGCCAGCAGTGGGGGACTAGCGGGCAATGAGCAGTTCTTC; CDR3 protein: CASSGGLAGNEQFF
D gene: -; J gene: TRBJ1-1; V gene: TRBV9; clone size: -; CDR3 DNA: TGTGCCAGCAGCCCTAGGCGGGGGGAAGGTACTGAAGCTTTCTTT; CDR3 protein: CASSPRRGEGTEAFF
D gene: -; J gene: TRBJ1-1; V gene: TRBV4-1; clone size: -; CDR3 DNA: TGCGCCAGCAGCCAAGCTGGGGCTTCGGACACTGAAGCTTTCTTT; CDR3 protein: CASSQAGASDTEAFF
D gene: TRBD2; J gene: TRBJ2-7; V gene: TRBV9; clone size: -; CDR3 DNA: TGTGCCAGCAGCGTTAGCGGGGGGCTTAGCGAGCAGTACTTC; CDR3 protein: CASSVSGGLSEQYF
D gene: -; J gene: TRBJ2-5; V gene: TRBV5-1; clone size: few; CDR3 DNA: TGCGCCAGCAGCTTGCGGACCCGGGGAGAGACCCAGTACTTC; CDR3 protein: CASSLRTRGETQYF
D gene: TRBD1; J gene: TRBJ2-3; V gene: TRBV9; clone size: -; CDR3 DNA: TGTGCCAGCAGCGTAGGGACAGGGAGCACAGATACGCAGTATTTT; CDR3 protein: CASSVGTGSTDTQYF
D gene: TRBD1; J gene: TRBJ2-2; V gene: TRBV7-3; clone size: once; CDR3 DNA: TGTGCCAGCAGCTTGGACAGGGCATCCGGGGAGCTGTTTTTT; CDR3 protein: CASSLDRASGELFF
D gene: -; J gene: TRBJ2-5; V gene: TRBV27; clone size: -; CDR3 DNA: TGTGCCAGCAGTTTCGGCCCGGGCAGGGGGGAAGAGACCCAGTACTTC; CDR3 protein: CASSFGPGRGEETQYF
D gene: TRBD1; J gene: TRBJ2-6; V gene: TRBV30; clone size: -; CDR3 DNA: TGTGCCTGGAATCCGGGACAGGGAGACTCTGGGGCCAACGTCCTGACTTTC; CDR3 protein: CAWNPGQGDSGANVLTF
D gene: TRBD1; J gene: TRBJ1-1; V gene: TRBV6-5; clone size: once; CDR3 DNA: TGTGCCAGCAGCAGACAGGGTACGATCACTGAAGCTTTCTTT; CDR3 protein: CASSRQGTITEAFF
D gene: -; J gene: TRBJ2-7; V gene: TRBV4-2; clone size: -; CDR3 DNA: TGTGCCAGCAGCCCCGGGGGGGCAGGGGGCGAGCAGTACTTC; CDR3 protein: CASSPGGAGGEQYF
D gene: TRBD1; J gene: TRBJ1-1; V gene: TRBV27; clone size: -; CDR3 DNA: TGTGCCAGCAGTTTGGGGACAGGCATCTTGAACACTGAAGCTTTCTTT; CDR3 protein: CASSLGTGILNTEAFF
D gene: -; J gene: TRBJ1-2; V gene: TRBV28; clone size: -; CDR3 DNA: TGTGCCAGCAGTTTAGGAGCTAACTATGGCTACACCTTC; CDR3 protein: CASSLGANYGYTF
D gene: TRBD1; J gene: TRBJ2-7; V gene: TRBV7-9; clone size: few; CDR3 DNA: TGTGCCAGCGGGACAGCCCTCTCCTACGAGCAGTACTTC; CDR3 protein: CASGTALSYEQYF
D gene: TRBD1; J gene: TRBJ1-2; V gene: TRBV6-1; clone size: once; CDR3 DNA: TGTGCCAGCAGTGACCGGACAGGGGACTATGGCTACACCTTC; CDR3 protein: CASSDRTGDYGYTF
D gene: -; J gene: TRBJ2-7; V gene: TRBV18; clone size: -; CDR3 DNA: TGTGCCAGCTCACCACAGACAGGCAACTCCTACGAGCAGTACTTC; CDR3 protein: CASSPQTGNSYEQYF
D gene: -; J gene: TRBJ2-7; V gene: TRBV4-1; clone size: -; CDR3 DNA: TGCGCCAGCAGGTTTAGACAGTCCTCCTACGAGCAGTACTTC; CDR3 protein: CASRFRQSSYEQYF
D gene: TRBD1; J gene: TRBJ1-1; V gene: TRBV6-5; clone size: -; CDR3 DNA: TGTGCCAGCAGTTTTAGGGACAGGGGTTGGAACACTGAAGCTTTCTTT; CDR3 protein: CASSFRDRGWNTEAFF
D gene: TRBD2; J gene: TRBJ2-3; V gene: TRBV3-1/TRBV3-2; clone size: -; CDR3 DNA: TGTGCCAGCAGCCAAGAGGTCTTAGCGGGGGGGAGCACAGATACGCAGTATTTT; CDR3 protein: CASSQEVLAGGSTDTQYF
D gene: -; J gene: TRBJ2-5; V gene: TRBV6-1; clone size: -; CDR3 DNA: TGTGCCAGCAGTGATGAAGGGGGTATCCAAGAGACCCAGTACTTC; CDR3 protein: CASSDEGGIQETQYF
D gene: -; J gene: TRBJ1-2; V gene: TRBV5-1; clone size: -; CDR3 DNA: TGCGCCAGCAGCCCCGATACAACCTTAAACTATGGCTACACCTTC; CDR3 protein: CASSPDTTLNYGYTF
D gene: TRBD1; J gene: TRBJ2-5; V gene: TRBV6-5; clone size: -; CDR3 DNA: TGTGCCAGCAGGGGGACAGGAGAAAGCGGGGAGACCCAGTACTTC; CDR3 protein: CASRGTGESGETQYF
D gene: -; J gene: TRBJ1-5; V gene: TRBV19; clone size: -; CDR3 DNA: TGTGCCAGTAGTATAATGGGCCGCAATCAGCCCCAGCATTTT; CDR3 protein: CASSIMGRNQPQHF
D gene: -; J gene: TRBJ1-5; V gene: TRBV12-1; clone size: -; CDR3 DNA: TGTGCCAGCAGCCCTCTCGGCGGGACGGAAAATCAGCCCCAGCATTTT; CDR3 protein: CASSPLGGTENQPQHF
D gene: -; J gene: TRBJ1-2; V gene: TRBV6-6; clone size: -; CDR3 DNA: TGTGCCAGCAGCCCAGAGGCAACGGTTGGCTACACCTTC; CDR3 protein: CASSPEATVGYTF
D gene: -; J gene: TRBJ2-2; V gene: TRBV18; clone size: -; CDR3 DNA: TGTGCCAGCTCACTGAACAGGGCCGACACCGGGGAGCTGTTTTTT; CDR3 protein: CASSLNRADTGELFF
D gene: -; J gene: TRBJ1-6; V gene: TRBV21-1; clone size: -; CDR3 DNA: TGTGCCAGCACTCTCGATACAGGGATCTATAATTCACCCCTCCACTTT; CDR3 protein: CASTLDTGIYNSPLHF
D gene: -; J gene: TRBJ2-1; V gene: TRBV5-1; clone size: -; CDR3 DNA: TGCGCCAGCAGCTTGGCGGGAAGCTCCTACAATGAGCAGTTCTTC; CDR3 protein: CASSLAGSSYNEQFF
D gene: -; J gene: TRBJ2-5; V gene: TRBV11-2; clone size: -; CDR3 DNA: TGTGCCAGCAGCTTAGCCGGGGGCCAAGAGACCCAGTACTTC; CDR3 protein: CASSLAGGQETQYF
D gene: -; J gene: TRBJ2-7; V gene: TRBV6-5; clone size: few; CDR3 DNA: TGTGCCAGCAGACACGCGACGGGGGAGCAGTACTTC; CDR3 protein: CASRHATGEQYF
D gene: TRBD1; J gene: TRBJ1-2; V gene: TRBV11-2; clone size: -; CDR3 DNA: TGTGCCAGCAGCTCGGGACAGGGCTCGGTGCGAGGCTACACCTTC; CDR3 protein: CASSSGQGSVRGYTF
D gene: TRBD2; J gene: TRBJ2-3; V gene: TRBV27; clone size: -; CDR3 DNA: TGTGCCAGCAGTTTGCGGGGACTAGCGATTAGCACAGATACGCAGTATTTT; CDR3 protein: CASSLRGLAISTDTQYF
D gene: -; J gene: TRBJ2-1; V gene: TRBV1; clone size: -; CDR3 DNA: TGCACCAGCAGCCCCCCTAGCCGATACAATGAGCAGTTCTTC; CDR3 protein: CTSSPPSRYNEQFF
D gene: -; J gene: TRBJ1-1; V gene: TRBV27; clone size: once; CDR3 DNA: TGTGCCAGCAGTTTATTGAAGGGGTCGGAAGCTTTCTTT; CDR3 protein: CASSLLKGSEAFF
D gene: TRBD1; J gene: TRBJ2-7; V gene: TRBV5-1; clone size: -; CDR3 DNA: TGCGCCAGCGCTAACAGGGGATCCGAGCAGTACTTC; CDR3 protein: CASANRGSEQYF
D gene: TRBD2; J gene: TRBJ2-5; V gene: TRBV5-1; clone size: few; CDR3 DNA: TGCGCCAGCACGGTCGGCGGGACTAGCGGGGGGGCCGGGGAGACCCAGTACTTC; CDR3 protein: CASTVGGTSGGAGETQYF
D gene: -; J gene: TRBJ1-1; V gene: TRBV5-1; clone size: -; CDR3 DNA: TGCGCCAGCAGCTTGGCTTCCAGGGCAGGTGGCACTGAAGCTTTCTTT; CDR3 protein: CASSLASRAGGTEAFF
D gene: -; J gene: TRBJ1-2; V gene: TRBV3-1/TRBV3-2; clone size: -; CDR3 DNA: TGTGCCAGCAGCCAAGAGGTCGGGGTTGGTTCTGGCTACACCTTC; CDR3 protein: CASSQEVGVGSGYTF
D gene: TRBD1; J gene: TRBJ1-2; V gene: TRBV7-9; clone size: -; CDR3 DNA: TGTGCCAGCAGCCCCGGGGACAGGGAGGGCTACACCTTC; CDR3 protein: CASSPGDREGYTF